This TCR beta chain was captured in a study of PD-1 blockade in classical Hodgkin lymphoma. In the study overall: Patients had nivolumab dosed at 3 mg/kg, delivered intravenously every 2 weeks.

J lost 6 bases, V lost 3 bases, and 10 bases had no gene match. The CDR3 loop spans 15 amino acids. Looked up from germline, CDR1 is ENHRY and CDR2 is SYGVKD. Study-wide points: Patients who responded completely had about the same baseline diversity as newly diagnosed patients. Patients who began taking nivolumab under 1 year after ASCT were left out.

Note on this clone: What it binds is not known.

Assay used: immunoSEQ multiplex PCR; TCRdb lists only in-frame clones, some missing. The sample records just under 65,000 clones, 91% being singletons. The sample's time point: cycle 4 day 1 (C4D1), after 5 to 7 weeks of nivolumab. Patients all relapsed after autologous stem cell transplantation, and there was variation in brentuximab vedotin exposure. This rearrangement joins TRBV10-3 to TRBJ1-2; 7 nucleotides line up with TRBD1. Sample: peripheral blood mononuclear cells (PBMCs), taken before the fourth cycle of nivolumab. This TCR was recovered from a human donor with classical Hodgkin lymphoma. The CDR3 DNA is TGTGCCATCAGTGATACGACAGGGCGCGCTAATGGCTACACCTTC. Translation: CAISDTTGRANGYTF.